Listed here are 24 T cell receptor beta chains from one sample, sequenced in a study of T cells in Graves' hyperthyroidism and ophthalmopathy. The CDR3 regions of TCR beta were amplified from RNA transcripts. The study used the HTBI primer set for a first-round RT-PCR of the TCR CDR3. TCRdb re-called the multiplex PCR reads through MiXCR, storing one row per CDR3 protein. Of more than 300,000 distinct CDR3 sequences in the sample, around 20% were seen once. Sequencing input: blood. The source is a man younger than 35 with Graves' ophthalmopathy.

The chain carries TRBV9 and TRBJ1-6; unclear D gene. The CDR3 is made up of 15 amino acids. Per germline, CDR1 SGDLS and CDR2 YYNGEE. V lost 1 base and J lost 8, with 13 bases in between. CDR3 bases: TGTGCCAGCAGCGTACAACCGACCATGGATTCACCCCTCCACTTT. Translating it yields CASSVQPTMDSPLHF.

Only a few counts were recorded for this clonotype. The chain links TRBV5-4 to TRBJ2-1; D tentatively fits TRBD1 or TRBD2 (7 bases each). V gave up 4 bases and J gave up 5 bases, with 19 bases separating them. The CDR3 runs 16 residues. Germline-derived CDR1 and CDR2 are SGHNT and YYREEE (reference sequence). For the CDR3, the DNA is TGTGCCAGCAGCCAGGGGGGGAGGGGGGAAAACAATGAGCAGTTCTTC. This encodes CASSQGGRGENNEQFF. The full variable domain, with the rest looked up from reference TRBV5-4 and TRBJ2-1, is ETGVTQSPTHLIKTRGQQVTLRCSSQSGHNTVSWYQQALGQGPQFIFQYYREEENGRGNFPPRFSGLQFPNYSSELNVNALELDDSALYLCASSQGGRGENNEQFFGPGTRLTVL.

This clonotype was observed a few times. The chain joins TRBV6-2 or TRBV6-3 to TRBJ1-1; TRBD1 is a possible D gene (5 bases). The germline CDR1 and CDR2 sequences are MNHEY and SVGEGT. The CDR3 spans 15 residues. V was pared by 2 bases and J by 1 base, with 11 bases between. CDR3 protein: CASSYVGRANTEAFF. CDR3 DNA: TGTGCCAGCAGTTACGTCGGCAGGGCGAACACTGAAGCTTTCTTT.

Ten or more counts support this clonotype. The CDR3 bases are TGCAGTGCTAGCGGGACAGCAACCTACTATGGCTACACCTTC. Encoded protein: CSASGTATYYGYTF. The rearrangement joins TRBV20-1 to TRBJ1-2, with TRBD1 identical over 7 bases. V lost 3 bases to trimming and J lost 3 bases; unmatched junction nucleotides: 7. Germline V gene sequence: CDR1 DFQATT, CDR2 SNEGSKA (reference sequence). This CDR3 contains 14 residues.

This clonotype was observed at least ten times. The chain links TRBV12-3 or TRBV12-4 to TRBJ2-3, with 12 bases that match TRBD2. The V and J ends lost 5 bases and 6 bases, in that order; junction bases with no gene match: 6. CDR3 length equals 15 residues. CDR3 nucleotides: TGTGCCAGCAGTACTAGCGGGGGGTCCCGGGATACGCAGTATTTT. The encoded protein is CASSTSGGSRDTQYF.

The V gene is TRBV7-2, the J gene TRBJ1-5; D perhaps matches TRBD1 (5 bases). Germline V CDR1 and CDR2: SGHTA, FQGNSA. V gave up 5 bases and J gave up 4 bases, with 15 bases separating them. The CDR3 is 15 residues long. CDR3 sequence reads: CASSPLWGVNQPQHF. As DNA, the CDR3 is TGTGCCAGCAGCCCCCTTTGGGGGGTAAATCAGCCCCAGCATTTT. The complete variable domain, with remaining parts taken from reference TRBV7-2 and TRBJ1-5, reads GAGVSQSPSNKVTEKGKDVELRCDPISGHTALYWYRQSLGQGLEFLIYFQGNSAPDKSGLPSDRFSAERTGGSVSTLTIQRTQQEDSAVYLCASSPLWGVNQPQHFGDGTRLSIL.

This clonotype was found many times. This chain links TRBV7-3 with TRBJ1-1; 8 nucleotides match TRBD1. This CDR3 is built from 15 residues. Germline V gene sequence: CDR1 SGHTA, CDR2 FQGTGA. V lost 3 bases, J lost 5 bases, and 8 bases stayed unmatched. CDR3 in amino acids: CASSFTGGGGTEAFF. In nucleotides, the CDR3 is TGTGCCAGCAGCTTTACAGGGGGAGGAGGGACTGAAGCTTTCTTT.

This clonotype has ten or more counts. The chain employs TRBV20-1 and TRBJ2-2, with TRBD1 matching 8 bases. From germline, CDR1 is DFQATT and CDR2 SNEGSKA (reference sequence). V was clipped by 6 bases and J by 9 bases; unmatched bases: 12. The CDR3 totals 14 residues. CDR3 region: CSAAGQEEVRELFF. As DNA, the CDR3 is TGCAGTGCCGCGGGACAGGAGGAGGTCCGGGAGCTGTTTTTT.

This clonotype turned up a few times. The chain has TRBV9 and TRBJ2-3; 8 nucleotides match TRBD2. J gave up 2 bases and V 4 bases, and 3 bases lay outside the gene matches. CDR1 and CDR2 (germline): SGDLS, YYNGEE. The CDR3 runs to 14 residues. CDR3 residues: CASSFGGATDTQYF. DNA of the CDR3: TGTGCCAGCAGCTTCGGGGGGGCCACAGATACGCAGTATTTT.

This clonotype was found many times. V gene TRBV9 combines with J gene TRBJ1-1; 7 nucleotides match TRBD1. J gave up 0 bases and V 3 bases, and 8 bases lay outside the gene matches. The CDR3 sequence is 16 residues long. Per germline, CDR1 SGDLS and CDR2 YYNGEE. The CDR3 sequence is CASSANPGQMNTEAFF. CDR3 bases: TGTGCCAGCAGCGCCAACCCGGGACAGATGAACACTGAAGCTTTCTTT.

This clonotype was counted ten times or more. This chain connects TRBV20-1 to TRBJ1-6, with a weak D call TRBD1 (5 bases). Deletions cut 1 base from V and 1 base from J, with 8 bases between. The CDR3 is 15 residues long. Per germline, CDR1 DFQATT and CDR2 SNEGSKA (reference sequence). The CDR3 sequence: CSARVPGSYNSPLHF. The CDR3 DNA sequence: TGCAGTGCTAGAGTGCCAGGGTCCTATAATTCACCCCTCCACTTT.

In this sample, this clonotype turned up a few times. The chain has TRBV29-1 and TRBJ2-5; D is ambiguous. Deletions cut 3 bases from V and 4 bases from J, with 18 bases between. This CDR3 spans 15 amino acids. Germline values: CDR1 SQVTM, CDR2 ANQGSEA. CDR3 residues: CSVDGRSGRVETQYF. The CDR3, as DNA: TGCAGCGTTGACGGCAGGTCCGGTAGGGTAGAGACCCAGTACTTC.

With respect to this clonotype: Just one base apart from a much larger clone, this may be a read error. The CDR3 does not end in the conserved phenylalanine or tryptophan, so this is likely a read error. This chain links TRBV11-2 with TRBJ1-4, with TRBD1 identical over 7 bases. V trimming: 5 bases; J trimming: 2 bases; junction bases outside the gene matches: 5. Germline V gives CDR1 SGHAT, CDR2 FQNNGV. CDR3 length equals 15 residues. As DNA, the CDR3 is TGTGCCAGCAGCCCCCAGACAGGGACTAATGAAAAACTGTTTTCT. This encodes CASSPQTGTNEKLFS.

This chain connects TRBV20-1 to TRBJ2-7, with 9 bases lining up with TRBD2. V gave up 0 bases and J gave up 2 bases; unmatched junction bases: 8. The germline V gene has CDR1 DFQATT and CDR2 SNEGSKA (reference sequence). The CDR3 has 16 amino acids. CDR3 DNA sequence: TGCAGTGCTAGAGATAGGGGGATAGCGGGGGCCTACGAGCAGTACTTC. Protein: CSARDRGIAGAYEQYF.

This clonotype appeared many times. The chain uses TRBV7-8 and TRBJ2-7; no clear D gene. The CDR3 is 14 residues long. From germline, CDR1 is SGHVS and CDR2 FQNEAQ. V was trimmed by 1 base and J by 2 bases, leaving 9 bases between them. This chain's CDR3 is CASSLVTGPYEQYF. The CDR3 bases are TGTGCCAGCAGCTTAGTCACGGGCCCCTACGAGCAGTACTTC.

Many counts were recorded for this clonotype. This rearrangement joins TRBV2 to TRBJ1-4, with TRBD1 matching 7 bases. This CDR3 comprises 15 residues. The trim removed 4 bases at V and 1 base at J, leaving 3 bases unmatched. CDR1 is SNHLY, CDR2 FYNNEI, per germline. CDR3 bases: TGTGCCAGCAGTGCCAGGGGGGAAACTAATGAAAAACTGTTTTTT. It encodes CASSARGETNEKLFF.

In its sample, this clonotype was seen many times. CDR3 DNA: TGTGCCACCAGTGAGAATAGCAATCAGCCCCAGCATTTT. Residues: CATSENSNQPQHF. The chain is built from TRBV24-1 and TRBJ1-5; D unclear. This CDR3 is 13 amino acids long. Germline V lookup: CDR1 KGHDR, CDR2 SFDVKD. Trimming cost V 4 bases and J 0 bases, with 3 bases left between them.

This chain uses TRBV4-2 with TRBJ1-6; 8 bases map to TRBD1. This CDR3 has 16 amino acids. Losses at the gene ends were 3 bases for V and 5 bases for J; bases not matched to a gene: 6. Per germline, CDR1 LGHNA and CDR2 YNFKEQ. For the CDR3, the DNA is TGTGCCAGCAGCCATCCCCAGGGGGCGGATAATTCACCCCTCCACTTT. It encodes CASSHPQGADNSPLHF.

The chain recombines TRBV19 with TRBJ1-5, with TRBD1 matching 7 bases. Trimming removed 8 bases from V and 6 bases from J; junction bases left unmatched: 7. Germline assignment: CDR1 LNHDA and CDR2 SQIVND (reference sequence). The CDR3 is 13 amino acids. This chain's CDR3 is CASQQGLGQPQHF. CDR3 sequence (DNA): TGTGCCAGTCAACAGGGGTTGGGTCAGCCCCAGCATTTT.

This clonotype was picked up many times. The CDR3 is CSASGGGNEQFF. DNA of the CDR3: TGCAGTGCTAGTGGGGGTGGCAATGAGCAGTTCTTC. V is TRBV20-1 and J is TRBJ2-1; tentatively, D is TRBD1 or TRBD2 (5 bases each). Trimming left V 3 bases short and J 6 bases short, with 9 bases between. Germline V gene lookup returns CDR1 DFQATT and CDR2 SNEGSKA (reference sequence). This CDR3 region has 12 residues.

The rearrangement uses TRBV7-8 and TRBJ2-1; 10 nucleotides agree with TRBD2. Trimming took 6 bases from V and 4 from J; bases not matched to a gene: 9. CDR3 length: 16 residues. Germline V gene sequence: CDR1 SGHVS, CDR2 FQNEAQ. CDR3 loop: CASRRGLAVHYNEQFF. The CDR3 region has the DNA TGTGCCAGCAGGCGTGGACTAGCGGTACATTACAATGAGCAGTTCTTC.

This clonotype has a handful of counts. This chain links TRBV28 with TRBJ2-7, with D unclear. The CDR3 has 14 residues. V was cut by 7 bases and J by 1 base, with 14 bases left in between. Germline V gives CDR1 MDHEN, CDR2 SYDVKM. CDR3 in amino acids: CASTANPPSYEQYF. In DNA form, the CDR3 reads TGTGCCAGCACGGCGAACCCACCTTCCTACGAGCAGTACTTC.

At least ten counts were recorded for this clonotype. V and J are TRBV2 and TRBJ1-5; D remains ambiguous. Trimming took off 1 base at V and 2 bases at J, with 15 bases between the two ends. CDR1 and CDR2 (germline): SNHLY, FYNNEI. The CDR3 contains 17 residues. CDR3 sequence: CASSEGRHSLGNQPQHF. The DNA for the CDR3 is TGTGCCAGCAGTGAAGGGAGGCACAGCCTAGGCAATCAGCCCCAGCATTTT.

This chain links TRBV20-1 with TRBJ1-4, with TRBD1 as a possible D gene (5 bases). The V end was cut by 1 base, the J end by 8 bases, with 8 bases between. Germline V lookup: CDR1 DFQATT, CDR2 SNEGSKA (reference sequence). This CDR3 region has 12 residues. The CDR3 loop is CSARGRDEKLFF. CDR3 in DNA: TGCAGTGCTAGAGGTCGGGACGAAAAACTGTTTTTT.